The 15 T cell receptor beta chains below were found in one sample sequenced in a study of T cells in Graves' hyperthyroidism and ophthalmopathy. TCR beta CDR3 regions were amplified from RNA. An initial round of RT-PCR targeting the TCR CDR3 relied on the HTBI primer set. TCRdb re-derived calls from the multiplex PCR reads in MiXCR, one entry per CDR3 protein. The table has fewer than 250,000 distinct CDR3 sequences, roughly 18% seen once. The material sequenced was blood. The source is a man over 45 with Graves' hyperthyroidism.

The chain joins TRBV11-2 to TRBJ2-7; 8 bases are a match to TRBD1. With 5 bases clipped from V and 6 bases from J, the junction kept 9 bases outside the gene matches. The CDR3 is made up of 14 amino acids. Germline V gene lookup returns CDR1 SGHAT and CDR2 FQNNGV. The CDR3: CASSMDRVTSEQYF. CDR3 bases: TGTGCCAGCAGCATGGACAGGGTTACGTCCGAGCAGTACTTC.

This clonotype has a count of ten or more. This rearrangement joins TRBV12-3 or TRBV12-4 to TRBJ1-1; the match to TRBD1 covers 7 bases. Trimming removed 6 bases from V and 1 base from J; junction bases left unmatched: 14. The length of the CDR3 is 17 residues. Here the CDR3 reads CASSRAWRGGRNTEAFF. CDR3 nucleotide sequence: TGTGCCAGCAGCAGAGCTTGGAGAGGGGGCAGGAACACTGAAGCTTTCTTT.

In its sample, this clonotype was seen many times. The chain carries TRBV11-2 and TRBJ2-3; possible D gene TRBD1, 6 bases. CDR1 is SGHAT, CDR2 FQNNGV, per germline. This CDR3 comprises 15 residues. Deletions cut 2 bases from V and 4 bases from J, with 13 bases between. CDR3 coding DNA: TGTGCCAGCAGCTTATTACAGGGTGGGGCAGATACGCAGTATTTT. Protein product: CASSLLQGGADTQYF.

There are many counts of this clonotype. The chain carries TRBV4-2 and TRBJ1-5; 8 nucleotides line up with TRBD1. J lost 2 bases, V lost 3 bases, and 0 bases had no gene match. Germline lookup yields CDR1 LGHNA and CDR2 YNFKEQ. CDR3 length: 14 amino acids. CDR3 amino acids: CASSQDRGNQPQHF. The CDR3, as DNA: TGTGCCAGCAGCCAGGACAGGGGCAATCAGCCCCAGCATTTT.

The table lists this clonotype with many counts. The chain recombines TRBV11-2 with TRBJ2-3; no clear D gene. V lost 5 bases and J lost 0, with 9 bases in between. The CDR3 totals 14 residues. Germline assignment: CDR1 SGHAT and CDR2 FQNNGV. CDR3 loop: CASSPQTSTDTQYF. As DNA, the CDR3 is TGTGCCAGCAGCCCCCAGACTAGCACAGATACGCAGTATTTT. Using reference TRBV11-2 and TRBJ2-3 for the parts outside the CDR3, the full variable domain is EAGVAQSPRYKIIEKRQSVAFWCNPISGHATLYWYQQILGQGPKLLIQFQNNGVVDDSQLPKDRFSAERLKGVDSTLKIQPAKLEDSAVYLCASSPQTSTDTQYFGPGTRLTVL.

This chain connects TRBV12-3 or TRBV12-4 to TRBJ2-1; tentative D call: TRBD2 (5 bases). V was shortened by 6 bases and J by 9 bases, with 21 bases between the two germline ends. This CDR3 is 15 amino acids long. CDR3 loop: CASSARPEAAAEQFF. The CDR3 nucleotides read TGTGCCAGCAGCGCACGCCCAGAAGCGGCCGCTGAGCAGTTCTTC.

As for this clonotype: This may arise from a read error, as a much more abundant clone is one base away. The chain is built from TRBV5-1 and TRBJ1-1; D remains unclear. Germline lookup yields CDR1 SGHRS and CDR2 YFSETQ. The germline V and J ends were trimmed by 7 bases and 0 bases, with 16 bases remaining between them. CDR3 length equals 15 residues. CDR3 bases: TGCGCCAGCGGCCCTAGGGAGGGTATGAACACTGAAGCTTTCTTT. This gives the protein CASGPREGMNTEAFF.

This clonotype was seen ten or more times. The chain employs TRBV2 and TRBJ1-1, with 8 bases matching TRBD1. Germline trimming cut 5 bases from V and 5 bases from J; bases unmatched to any gene: 7. This CDR3 spans 14 amino acids. Germline V gives CDR1 SNHLY, CDR2 FYNNEI. CDR3 residues: CASSSQGARTEAFF. The CDR3 coding sequence is TGTGCCAGCAGTAGTCAGGGGGCGAGAACTGAAGCTTTCTTT.

V is TRBV5-6 and J is TRBJ1-2; 8 nucleotides match TRBD1. The CDR3 loop spans 16 amino acids. Germline CDR1 is SGHDT and CDR2 is YYEEEE. V was pared by 0 bases and J by 4 bases, with 8 bases of the junction left unmatched. CDR3 in DNA: TGTGCCAGCAGCTTGGCCGGAGACAGGGGCATCTATGGCTACACCTTC. As protein: CASSLAGDRGIYGYTF.

This clonotype was counted at least ten times. J is TRBJ2-2 and V is TRBV29-1, with D maybe TRBD2 (5 bases). V dropped 5 bases and J dropped 8 bases, with 18 bases sitting between them. CDR1 is SQVTM and CDR2 is ANQGSEA in the germline V gene. The CDR3 length is 14 residues. CDR3 in DNA: TGCAGCGTTAAAAAGACTACCCCGAGGGGGGAGCTGTTTTTT. Its translation: CSVKKTTPRGELFF.

The chain links TRBV20-1 to TRBJ2-3, with TRBD2 matching over 15 bases. V was clipped by 5 bases and J by 0 bases; unmatched bases: 18. CDR1 DFQATT and CDR2 SNEGSKA come from the germline V gene (reference sequence). There are 21 residues in the CDR3. CDR3 sequence reads: CSAGLAGVPGLAGGSTDTQYF. The CDR3 coding sequence is TGCAGTGCTGGGTTAGCTGGAGTTCCGGGACTAGCGGGAGGAAGCACAGATACGCAGTATTTT.

V and J are TRBV29-1 and TRBJ1-1; 7 bases match TRBD1. The CDR3 covers 15 residues. V shed 0 bases and J 4 bases; nucleotides not matched to a gene: 8. The germline V gene has CDR1 SQVTM and CDR2 ANQGSEA. CDR3 protein: CSVEDPVGGGTEAFF. In DNA, the CDR3 is TGCAGCGTTGAAGATCCTGTAGGGGGCGGCACTGAAGCTTTCTTT.

This clonotype was seen a few times. The chain uses TRBV3-1 and TRBJ2-3, with D maybe TRBD2 (6 bases). The CDR3 has 13 residues. Germline assignment: CDR1 LGHDT and CDR2 YNNKEL (reference sequence). V dropped 1 base and J dropped 6 bases, with 8 bases sitting between them. The CDR3 region is CASSQGGVDTQYF. The CDR3 nucleotides read TGTGCCAGCAGCCAAGGCGGGGTGGATACGCAGTATTTT.

The chain employs TRBV12-3 or TRBV12-4 and TRBJ2-2; TRBD2 matches at 10 bases. This CDR3 spans 17 amino acids. After removal of 7 bases from V and 1 base from J, the junction contained 9 bases not matched to a gene. CDR3 coding DNA: TGTGCCAGCAACCCACTAGCGGGGCCCCTGAACACCGGGGAGCTGTTTTTT. This gives the protein CASNPLAGPLNTGELFF.

The chain combines TRBV7-3 with TRBJ2-1; TRBD2 aligns across 10 bases. V shed 5 bases and J 0 bases; nucleotides not matched to a gene: 7. The CDR3 has 17 amino acids. The V gene's germline CDR1 is SGHTA and CDR2 FQGTGA. The CDR3 nucleotides read TGTGCCAGCAGCCAAGGACTAGCGGTCGACTCCTACAATGAGCAGTTCTTC. Translation gives CASSQGLAVDSYNEQFF.